One sample yielded the 18 T cell receptor beta chains listed below, sequenced in a study of blood T cell repertoires in COVID-19. The method was immunoSEQ multiplex PCR; TCRdb's version includes in-frame clones alone and lacks a portion of them. The data show roughly 310,000 clones, with around nine tenths seen just once and roughly 4.1% held by the top ten. Material: peripheral blood. These receptors originate from a woman aged 45-65 years with active or convalescent COVID-19.

Only a few counts were recorded for this clone. The chain carries TRBV6-5 and TRBJ2-3; D may be TRBD2 (5 bases). Looked up from germline, CDR1 is MNHEY and CDR2 is SVGAGI. The CDR3 runs 12 residues. V dropped 7 bases and J dropped 3 bases, with 8 bases sitting between them. CDR3 coding DNA: TGTGCCAGCACCTCGGGGACAGATACGCAGTATTTT. It is translated as CASTSGTDTQYF.

The rearrangement links TRBV6-2 or TRBV6-3 to TRBJ1-2, with a weak D call TRBD1 (6 bases). The CDR3 loop spans 13 amino acids. From germline, CDR1 is MNHEY and CDR2 SVGEGT. Trimming removed 0 bases from V and 4 bases from J, with 6 bases in between. Here the CDR3 DNA reads TGTGCCAGCAGTTACTCCAGGGGCTATGGCTACACCTTC. Protein sequence: CASSYSRGYGYTF.

The chain is built from TRBV28 and TRBJ1-3; 7 bases match TRBD1. The germline CDR1 and CDR2 sequences are MDHEN and SYDVKM. The junction had 5 bases not matched to a gene; V was cut back by 6 bases and J by 0 bases. This CDR3 has 15 amino acids. The CDR3 coding sequence is TGTGCCAGCAGGCAGACAGGGTTCTCTGGAAACACCATATATTTT. This codes for CASRQTGFSGNTIYF.

This clone was picked up one time. The chain has TRBV29-1 and TRBJ2-1, with unresolved D. V was pared by 1 base and J by 6 bases, with 7 bases between. Germline CDR1 and CDR2: SQVTM and ANQGSEA. The CDR3 totals 12 residues. The CDR3 coding sequence is TGCAGCGTTGAAGCCACGGGCAATGAGCAGTTCTTC. Translated, it gives CSVEATGNEQFF.

The gene calls are TRBV5-1 and TRBJ2-7, with a possible D match to TRBD1 (6 bases). Germline V gene lookup returns CDR1 SGHRS and CDR2 YFSETQ. This CDR3 comprises 16 residues. V was cut by 0 bases and J by 0 bases, with 13 bases left in between. The CDR3 spells CASSLGRQASSYEQYF. In DNA form, the CDR3 reads TGCGCCAGCAGCTTGGGAAGACAGGCGAGCTCCTACGAGCAGTACTTC.

The chain joins TRBV7-6 to TRBJ2-1, with 11 bases matching TRBD1. Germline loops: CDR1 SGHVS, CDR2 FNYEAQ. Trimming cost V 1 base and J 7 bases; bases outside gene matches: 15. CDR3 size: 19 residues. The CDR3: CASSLVVGRTGGFLNEQFF. CDR3 sequence (DNA): TGTGCCAGCAGCTTAGTTGTGGGACGGACAGGGGGCTTCTTAAATGAGCAGTTCTTC.

This clone was counted a single time. The chain uses TRBV7-8 and TRBJ2-2; maybe TRBD2 (5 bases). Germline-derived CDR1 and CDR2 are SGHVS and FQNEAQ. This CDR3 is built from 17 residues. V gave up 3 bases and J gave up 3 bases, with 17 bases separating them. CDR3 DNA sequence: TGTGCCAGCAGCTTTGATTCCATAAAGGGAGACACCGGGGAGCTGTTTTTT. Protein: CASSFDSIKGDTGELFF.

This chain connects TRBV11-2 to TRBJ1-4, with 10 bases identical to TRBD1. V trimming: 5 bases; J trimming: 5 bases; junction bases outside the gene matches: 5. This CDR3 has 15 amino acids. Germline V gene data show CDR1 as SGHAT and CDR2 as FQNNGV. The CDR3 loop is CASSTRTGGNEKLFF. The CDR3 region has the DNA TGTGCCAGCAGCACAAGGACAGGGGGAAATGAAAAACTGTTTTTT.

This chain links TRBV29-1 with TRBJ1-1, with D possibly matching TRBD1 (6 bases). Germline V CDR1 and CDR2: SQVTM, ANQGSEA. V lost 4 bases and J lost 3, with 15 bases in between. The CDR3 is 14 residues long. DNA for the CDR3: TGCAGCGTTGGGGGGCGGGTTGGGGACACTGAAGCTTTCTTT. Amino acid sequence: CSVGGRVGDTEAFF.

This chain's CDR3 is CAARPSGGTETQYF. DNA for the CDR3: TGTGCCGCAAGACCGTCAGGGGGCACGGAGACCCAGTACTTC. This chain uses TRBV10-3 with TRBJ2-5; TRBD1 matches at 8 bases. The V gene's germline CDR1 is ENHRY and CDR2 SYGVKD. CDR3 length: 14 residues. J gave up 5 bases and V 11 bases, and 13 bases lay outside the gene matches.

The chain joins TRBV6-5 to TRBJ1-2; TRBD1 is a possible D gene (6 bases). Trimming removed 5 bases at V and 5 bases at J, with 15 bases between. This CDR3 contains 14 residues. CDR1 MNHEY and CDR2 SVGAGI come from the germline V gene. CDR3 DNA: TGTGCCAGCAGTATCTCGACAGGCGCTTATGGCTACACCTTC. This sequence encodes CASSISTGAYGYTF.

V gene TRBV10-3 combines with J gene TRBJ1-1; no clear D gene. The CDR3 is made up of 14 amino acids. The germline V and J ends were trimmed by 10 bases and 0 bases, with 15 bases remaining between them. The germline V gene has CDR1 ENHRY and CDR2 SYGVKD. CDR3 loop: CATHDTNMNTEAFF. CDR3 in DNA: TGTGCCACCCATGACACCAACATGAACACTGAAGCTTTCTTT.

V and J are TRBV6-5 and TRBJ1-1, with D uncertain. Trimming shortened V by 5 bases and J by 5 bases, and 15 bases separated the two germline ends. The length of the CDR3 is 14 residues. The germline V gene has CDR1 MNHEY and CDR2 SVGAGI. CDR3 protein: CASSRLPKETEAFF. The CDR3 DNA sequence: TGTGCCAGCAGTCGCCTCCCAAAGGAGACTGAAGCTTTCTTT.

The CDR3 DNA reads as TGTGCCTGGAGCTCCAAACTAGCGGGGGGGCGCTCTGAGCAGTTCTTC. Protein: CAWSSKLAGGRSEQFF. V and J are TRBV30 and TRBJ2-1, with TRBD2 matching over 13 bases. Germline V gives CDR1 GTSNPN, CDR2 SVGIG (reference sequence). Trimming at V came to 3 bases and at J to 9 bases, leaving 11 bases not matched to a gene. This CDR3 has 16 amino acids.

V usage is TRBV7-3 and J usage is TRBJ1-3, with D perhaps TRBD1 (5 bases). CDR3 length: 15 residues. Germline V CDR1 and CDR2: SGHTA, FQGTGA. The V and J ends lost 5 bases and 0 bases respectively, with 11 bases between them. The CDR3 sequence: CASSLDISSGNTIYF. Here the CDR3 DNA reads TGTGCCAGCAGCCTGGACATAAGCTCTGGAAACACCATATATTTT.

This chain joins TRBV10-3 and TRBJ1-3; perhaps TRBD1 as D (6 bases). This CDR3 contains 16 residues. CDR1 is ENHRY, CDR2 SYGVKD, per germline. Trimming shortened V by 5 bases and J by 0 bases, and 14 bases separated the two germline ends. CDR3 region: CAISPRGRYSGNTIYF. The CDR3 bases are TGTGCCATCAGTCCCAGGGGCAGGTACTCTGGAAACACCATATATTTT.

This clone is a singleton in its sample. The V and J genes are TRBV28 and TRBJ1-6; D gene ambiguous. In germline, CDR1 is MDHEN, CDR2 SYDVKM. The CDR3 has 13 amino acids. Trimming removed 5 bases from V and 9 bases from J, with 11 bases in between. Here the CDR3 DNA reads TGTGCCAGCAGTGCTTCTGTAGTTTCACCCCTCCACTTT. It translates to CASSASVVSPLHF.

The CDR3 DNA reads TGTGCCAGCAGTCATAACACCGAATACGAGCAGTACTTC. This gives the protein CASSHNTEYEQYF. The chain joins TRBV6-2 or TRBV6-3 to TRBJ2-7; D is unclear. Germline V gives CDR1 MNHEY, CDR2 SVGEGT. With 5 bases removed from V and 4 bases from J, the gap between germline ends came to 12 bases. The CDR3 consists of 13 residues.